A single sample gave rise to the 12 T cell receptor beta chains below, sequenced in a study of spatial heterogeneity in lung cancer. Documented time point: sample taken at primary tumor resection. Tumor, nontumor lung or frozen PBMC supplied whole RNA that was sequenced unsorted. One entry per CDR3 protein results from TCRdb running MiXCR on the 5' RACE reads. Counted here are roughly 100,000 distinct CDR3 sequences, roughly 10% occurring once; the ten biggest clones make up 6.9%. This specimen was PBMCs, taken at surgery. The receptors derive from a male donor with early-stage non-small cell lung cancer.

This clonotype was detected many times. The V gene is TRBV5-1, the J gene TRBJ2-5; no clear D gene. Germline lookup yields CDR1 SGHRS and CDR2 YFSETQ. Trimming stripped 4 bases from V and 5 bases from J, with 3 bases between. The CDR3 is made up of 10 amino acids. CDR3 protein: CASSGETQYF. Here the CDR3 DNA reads TGCGCCAGCAGCGGGGAGACCCAGTACTTC. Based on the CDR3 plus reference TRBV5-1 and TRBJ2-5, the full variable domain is KAGVTQTPRYLIKTRGQQVTLSCSPISGHRSVSWYQQTPGQGLQFLFEYFSETQRNKGNFPGRFSGRQFSNSRSEMNVSTLELGDSALYLCASSGETQYFGPGTRLLVL.

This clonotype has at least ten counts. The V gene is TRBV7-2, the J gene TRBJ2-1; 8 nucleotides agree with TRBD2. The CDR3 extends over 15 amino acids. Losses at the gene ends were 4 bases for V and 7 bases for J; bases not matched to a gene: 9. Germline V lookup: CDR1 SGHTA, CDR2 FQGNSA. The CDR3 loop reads CASSSSWTSMNEQFF. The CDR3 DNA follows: TGTGCCAGCAGCTCCTCGTGGACTAGCATGAATGAGCAGTTCTTC.

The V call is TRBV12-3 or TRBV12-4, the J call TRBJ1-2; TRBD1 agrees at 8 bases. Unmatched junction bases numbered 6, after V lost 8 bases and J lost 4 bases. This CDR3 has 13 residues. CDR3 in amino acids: CASLRTGGYGYTF. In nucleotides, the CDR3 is TGTGCCAGCCTGAGAACAGGGGGCTATGGCTACACCTTC.

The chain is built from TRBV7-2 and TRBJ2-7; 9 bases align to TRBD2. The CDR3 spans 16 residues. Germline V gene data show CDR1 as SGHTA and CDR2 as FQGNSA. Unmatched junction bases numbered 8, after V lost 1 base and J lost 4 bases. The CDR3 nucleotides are TGTGCCAGCAGCTTAGTTGTAACTAGCGGGTCATACGAGCAGTACTTC. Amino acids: CASSLVVTSGSYEQYF.

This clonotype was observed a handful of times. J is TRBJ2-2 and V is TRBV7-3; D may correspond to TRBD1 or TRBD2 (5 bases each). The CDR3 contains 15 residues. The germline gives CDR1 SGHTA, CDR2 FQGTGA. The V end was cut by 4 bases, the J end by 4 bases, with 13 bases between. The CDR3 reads CASSSGSGATGELFF. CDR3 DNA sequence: TGTGCCAGCAGCTCTGGGTCCGGGGCCACCGGGGAGCTGTTTTTT.

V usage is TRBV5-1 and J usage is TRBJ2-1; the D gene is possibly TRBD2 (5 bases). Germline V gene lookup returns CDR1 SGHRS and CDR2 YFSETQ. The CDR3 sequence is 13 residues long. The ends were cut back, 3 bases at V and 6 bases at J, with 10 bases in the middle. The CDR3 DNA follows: TGCGCCAGCAGCTCGACTAACATCAATGAGCAGTTCTTC. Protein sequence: CASSSTNINEQFF.

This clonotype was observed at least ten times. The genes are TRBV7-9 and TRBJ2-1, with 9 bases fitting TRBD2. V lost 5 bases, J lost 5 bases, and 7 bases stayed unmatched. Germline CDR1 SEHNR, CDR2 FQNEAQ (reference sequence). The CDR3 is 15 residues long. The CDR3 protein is CASSPRSGGNNEQFF. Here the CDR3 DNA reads TGTGCCAGCAGCCCACGTAGCGGGGGAAACAATGAGCAGTTCTTC.

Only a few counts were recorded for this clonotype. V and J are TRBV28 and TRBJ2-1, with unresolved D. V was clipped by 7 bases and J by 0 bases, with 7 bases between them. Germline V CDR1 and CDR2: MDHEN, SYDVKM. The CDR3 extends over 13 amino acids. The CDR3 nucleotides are TGTGCCAGCATGTGGGACTCCTACAATGAGCAGTTCTTC. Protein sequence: CASMWDSYNEQFF.

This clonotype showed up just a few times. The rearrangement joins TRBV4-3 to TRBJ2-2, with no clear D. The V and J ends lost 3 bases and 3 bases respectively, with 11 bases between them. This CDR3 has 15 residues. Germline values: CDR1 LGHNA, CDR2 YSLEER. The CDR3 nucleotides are TGCGCCAGCAGCCAGGGCCCTCACGACACCGGGGAGCTGTTTTTT. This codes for CASSQGPHDTGELFF.

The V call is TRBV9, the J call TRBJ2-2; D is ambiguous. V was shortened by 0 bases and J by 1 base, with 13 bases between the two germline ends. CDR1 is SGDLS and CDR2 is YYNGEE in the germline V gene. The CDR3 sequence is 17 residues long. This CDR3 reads CASSVGFLNGNTGELFF. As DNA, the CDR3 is TGTGCCAGCAGCGTAGGATTCCTAAACGGGAACACCGGGGAGCTGTTTTTT.

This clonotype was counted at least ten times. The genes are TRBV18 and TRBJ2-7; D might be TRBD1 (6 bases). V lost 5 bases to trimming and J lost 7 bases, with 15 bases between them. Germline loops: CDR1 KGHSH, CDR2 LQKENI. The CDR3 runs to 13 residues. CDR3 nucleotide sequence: TGTGCCAGCTCATCGACAGGTATCGGGGAGCAGTACTTC. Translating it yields CASSSTGIGEQYF.

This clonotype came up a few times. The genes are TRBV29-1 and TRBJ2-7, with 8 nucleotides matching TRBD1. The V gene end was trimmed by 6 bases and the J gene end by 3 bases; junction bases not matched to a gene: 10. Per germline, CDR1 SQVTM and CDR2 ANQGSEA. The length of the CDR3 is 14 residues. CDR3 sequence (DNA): TGCAGCGTAAGACAGGGGAGGACCCTCTACGAGCAGTACTTC. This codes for CSVRQGRTLYEQYF.